The source of this T cell receptor (beta chain) is a study of blood T cell repertoires in COVID-19. Overall study: Material from acute and convalescent COVID-19 was sourced from the United States, Italy and Spain. Nucleic acid was either cDNA or gDNA, and it came from T cells, B-cell-depleted T cells, or PBMCs.

Per the authors' pipeline: Researchers report that nucleated cell counts were estimated from reference gene primer amplification. The table came from immunoSEQ multiplex PCR; TCRdb's copy has only in-frame clones and leaves some out. The V and J calls and the clone size are those of that table, but D and trimming were determined from the DNA. This table holds under 20,000 clones, about 86% found once. The CDR3 sequence is 15 residues long. Trimming cost V 1 base and J 3 bases; bases outside gene matches: 3. The germline CDR1 and CDR2 sequences are SGHAT and FQNNGV. The rearrangement uses TRBV11-2 and TRBJ2-7; 10 bases align to TRBD1. Input material: peripheral blood. The clonotype originates from a human donor in a cohort sampled during active COVID-19. CDR3 DNA sequence: TGTGCCAGCAGCTTAGCAGGGGACAGGGGCTACGAGCAGTACTTC. Amino acid sequence: CASSLAGDRGYEQYF. Looking up the rest from reference TRBV11-2 and TRBJ2-7 gives the full variable domain: EAGVAQSPRYKIIEKRQSVAFWCNPISGHATLYWYQQILGQGPKLLIQFQNNGVVDDSQLPKDRFSAERLKGVDSTLKIQPAKLEDSAVYLCASSLAGDRGYEQYFGPGTRLTVT.